These 32 T cell receptor beta chains were sequenced from one sample in a study of T cell repertoires in cytomegalovirus infection. One entry per CDR3 protein, called by TCRdb with MiXCR from the reads. Among 740,000 or so distinct CDR3 sequences listed, 35% to 45% were seen once. The sample comprised PBMCs. These receptors were taken from a human donor in good health (CMV status not recorded). Some clones in this sample may be carry-over from other donors' samples.

The chain joins TRBV28 to TRBJ2-7; D is unclear. Germline CDR1 and CDR2: MDHEN and SYDVKM. The V and J ends lost 3 bases and 4 bases respectively, with 7 bases between them. The CDR3 contains 12 residues. This CDR3 reads CASSFIGYEQYF. CDR3 in DNA: TGTGCCAGCAGTTTCATCGGGTACGAGCAGTACTTC.

This clonotype was detected a few times. This chain links TRBV7-9 with TRBJ2-6; 9 bases align to TRBD1. CDR3 size: 16 residues. Losses at the gene ends were 5 bases for V and 4 bases for J; bases not matched to a gene: 6. Germline lookup yields CDR1 SEHNR and CDR2 FQNEAQ (reference sequence). The CDR3 protein is CASSLGTGHGANVLTF. DNA of the CDR3: TGTGCCAGCAGCCTCGGGACAGGGCACGGGGCCAACGTCCTGACTTTC. Drawing the rest from reference TRBV7-9 and TRBJ2-6, the complete variable domain is DTGVSQNPRHKITKRGQNVTFRCDPISEHNRLYWYRQTLGQGPEFLTYFQNEAQLEKSRLLSDRFSAERPKGSFSTLEIQRTEQGDSAMYLCASSLGTGHGANVLTFGAGSRLTVL.

This chain joins TRBV5-1 and TRBJ2-3, with TRBD2 matching over 7 bases. Germline V gene data show CDR1 as SGHRS and CDR2 as YFSETQ. V shed 7 bases and J 2 bases; nucleotides not matched to a gene: 7. The CDR3 runs 14 residues. CDR3 amino acids: CASRPAGVTDTQYF. In DNA, the CDR3 is TGCGCCAGCCGCCCGGCGGGGGTCACAGATACGCAGTATTTT.

The rearrangement links TRBV5-1 to TRBJ2-6, with 8 bases matching TRBD1. V was pared by 6 bases and J by 0 bases, with 17 bases of the junction left unmatched. The CDR3 is 20 amino acids. Germline values: CDR1 SGHRS, CDR2 YFSETQ. The CDR3 nucleotides are TGCGCCAGCAAGGACAGGGTCTTCTCTCTCTCTCTCTCTGGGGCCAACGTCCTGACTTTC. Its protein product is CASKDRVFSLSLSGANVLTF.

This clonotype was seen a handful of times. This sequence joins TRBV15 and TRBJ2-7, with D hard to call. The CDR3 is made up of 13 amino acids. The germline V and J ends were trimmed by 0 bases and 2 bases, with 5 bases remaining between them. Germline lookup yields CDR1 LNHNV and CDR2 YYDKDF (reference sequence). Written as DNA, the CDR3 is TGTGCCACCAGCAGAGATCGGACCTACGAGCAGTACTTC. As protein: CATSRDRTYEQYF.

This clonotype came up a few times. The CDR3 here is CASSSPGRPQETQYF. For the CDR3, the DNA is TGTGCCAGCAGTTCCCCTGGACGACCTCAAGAGACCCAGTACTTC. The genes are TRBV28 and TRBJ2-5; the D is unclear. V lost 4 bases and J lost 2, with 14 bases in between. The CDR3 totals 15 residues. From germline, CDR1 is MDHEN and CDR2 SYDVKM.

The chain is built from TRBV28 and TRBJ1-2; a possible D gene is TRBD1 (5 bases). Deletions cut 6 bases from V and 6 bases from J, with 14 bases between. CDR1 is MDHEN and CDR2 is SYDVKM in the germline V gene. CDR3 length: 13 residues. CDR3 DNA sequence: TGTGCCAGCAGATGGAACGGGGGAAATGGCTACACCTTC. This encodes CASRWNGGNGYTF.

This clonotype was seen at least ten times. The chain employs TRBV7-6 and TRBJ2-1; the match to TRBD1 covers 7 bases. This CDR3 is built from 23 residues. Trimming cost V 5 bases and J 0 bases; bases outside gene matches: 28. Germline V gene lookup returns CDR1 SGHVS and CDR2 FNYEAQ. DNA for the CDR3: TGTGCCAGCAGCCTACTAGGGCCCCTCCGGGACAGATTTGTGCCGAGCTCCTACAATGAGCAGTTCTTC. Its translation is CASSLLGPLRDRFVPSSYNEQFF.

The J gene is TRBJ2-2, the V gene TRBV6-8; a possible D gene is TRBD1 (5 bases). CDR3 size: 19 residues. Germline loops: CDR1 MNHGY, CDR2 SAAAGT. V was pared by 0 bases and J by 3 bases, with 20 bases between. The CDR3 DNA follows: TGTGCCAGCAGTTACTCGCCTACTACTATACAGGCGGACACCGGGGAGCTGTTTTTT. Protein product: CASSYSPTTIQADTGELFF.

In its sample, this clonotype was seen many times. The rearrangement uses TRBV11-3 and TRBJ2-2; D unresolved. CDR3 length equals 14 residues. V lost 3 bases and J 4 bases, leaving 9 bases between the germline ends. Germline V gene sequence: CDR1 SGHNT, CDR2 YENEEA. This CDR3 is CASSLARSTGELFF. As DNA, the CDR3 is TGTGCCAGCAGCTTGGCCAGGTCCACCGGGGAGCTGTTTTTT.

This clonotype was counted between two and nine times. The chain recombines TRBV6-6 with TRBJ1-5; TRBD1 agrees at 10 bases. This CDR3 has 15 amino acids. J was trimmed by 8 bases and V by 2 bases; bases with no gene match: 6. Per the germline V gene, CDR1 is MNHNY and CDR2 is SVGAGI (reference sequence). CDR3 protein: CASSYRDRGAEPQHF. CDR3 coding DNA: TGTGCCAGCAGTTACCGGGACAGGGGAGCGGAGCCCCAGCATTTT.

Only a few counts were recorded for this clonotype. The chain recombines TRBV12-3 or TRBV12-4 with TRBJ1-3; possibly TRBD1 for D (5 bases). This CDR3 has 13 residues. The germline V and J ends were trimmed by 4 bases and 7 bases, with 11 bases remaining between them. The CDR3 sequence is CASSWDRRNTIYF. The CDR3 nucleotides are TGTGCCAGCAGTTGGGACCGCAGGAACACCATATATTTT.

This clonotype was recorded a few times. CDR3 in amino acids: CACPQGTGSPLHF. The CDR3 DNA sequence: TGTGCCTGCCCACAGGGGACGGGTTCACCCCTCCACTTT. The rearrangement uses TRBV30 and TRBJ1-6; 7 nucleotides line up with TRBD1. Unmatched junction bases numbered 8, after V lost 6 bases and J lost 9 bases. Germline assignment: CDR1 GTSNPN and CDR2 SVGIG (reference sequence). This CDR3 has 13 residues. The variable domain in full, completed from reference TRBV30 and TRBJ1-6, reads SQTIHQWPATLVQPVGSPLSLECTVEGTSNPNLYWYRQAAGRGLQLLFYSVGIGQISSEVPQNLSASRPQDRQFILSSKKLLLSDSGFYLCACPQGTGSPLHFGNGTRLTVT.

This clonotype has more than one count but fewer than ten. The chain links TRBV2 to TRBJ2-1; 7 bases are shared with TRBD1. The germline V gene has CDR1 SNHLY and CDR2 FYNNEI. The trim removed 5 bases at V and 6 bases at J, leaving 7 bases unmatched. This CDR3 spans 14 amino acids. The CDR3 spells CASSPDRVGNEQFF. The DNA of the CDR3 is TGTGCCAGCAGTCCTGACAGGGTTGGCAATGAGCAGTTCTTC.

This chain joins TRBV4-1 and TRBJ1-2; 7 nucleotides match TRBD1. Germline lookup yields CDR1 MGHRA and CDR2 YSYEKL. The J segment lost 6 bases and the V segment lost 1 base, leaving 2 bases of the junction unmatched. The CDR3 spans 13 residues. The CDR3 reads CASSQVGGDGYTF. CDR3 coding DNA: TGCGCCAGCAGCCAAGTAGGGGGCGATGGCTACACCTTC.

This sequence joins TRBV11-2 and TRBJ1-6; a weak D match, TRBD1 (6 bases). Trimming removed 1 base at V and 6 bases at J, with 10 bases between. This CDR3 has 15 amino acids. Per germline, CDR1 SGHAT and CDR2 FQNNGV. The CDR3 loop reads CASSLGTGPNSPLHF. The CDR3, as DNA: TGTGCCAGCAGCTTAGGAACAGGGCCTAATTCACCCCTCCACTTT.

CDR3 sequence: CASSIPGTTYEQYF. The CDR3 DNA sequence: TGTGCCAGCAGCATTCCCGGGACAACCTACGAGCAGTACTTC. The chain employs TRBV7-8 and TRBJ2-7, with a possible D match to TRBD1 (6 bases). V lost 5 bases and J lost 2, with 13 bases in between. Germline lookup yields CDR1 SGHVS and CDR2 FQNEAQ. The CDR3 has 14 amino acids.

This clonotype was seen a single time. One end of the junction varies from germline; a read error may be responsible. The rearrangement uses TRBV7-2 and TRBJ1-2, with D hard to call. CDR3 length: 17 amino acids. Germline CDR1 is SGHTA and CDR2 is FQGNSA. The CDR3 here is CASCLVSAETFGYGYTF. CDR3 bases: TGTGCCAGCTGCTTAGTGTCGGCAGAAACCTTTGGCTATGGCTACACCTTC.

The rearrangement joins TRBV29-1 to TRBJ1-1; D perhaps matches TRBD1 (6 bases). This CDR3 comprises 13 residues. Trimming shortened V by 4 bases and J by 1 base, and 10 bases separated the two germline ends. Per the germline V gene, CDR1 is SQVTM and CDR2 is ANQGSEA. The chain's CDR3 is CSVVQGTNTEAFF. The CDR3 DNA reads TGCAGCGTTGTACAGGGTACGAACACTGAAGCTTTCTTT. The variable domain in full, with the rest retrieved from reference TRBV29-1 and TRBJ1-1, is SAVISQKPSRDICQRGTSLTIQCQVDSQVTMMFWYRQQPGQSLTLIATANQGSEATYESGFVIDKFPISRPNLTFSTLTVSNMSPEDSSIYLCSVVQGTNTEAFFGQGTRLTVV.

The chain carries TRBV20-1 and TRBJ1-6; no clear D gene. V dropped 0 bases and J dropped 7 bases, with 10 bases sitting between them. The CDR3 is 14 amino acids. Germline assignment: CDR1 DFQATT and CDR2 SNEGSKA (reference sequence). CDR3 sequence: CSARDLGRNSPLHF. As DNA, the CDR3 is TGCAGTGCTAGAGATCTCGGCAGGAATTCACCCCTCCACTTT.

The V gene is TRBV6-1, the J gene TRBJ2-7; D may be TRBD1 or TRBD2 (6 bases each). The CDR3 length is 12 residues. Per the germline V gene, CDR1 is MNHNS and CDR2 is SASEGT. The CDR3 region has the DNA TGTGCCAGCAGTTACGGGGGCGGCGAGCATTACGTC. This codes for CASSYGGGEHYV.

J is TRBJ1-5 and V is TRBV24-1; 11 nucleotides agree with TRBD1. Germline lookup yields CDR1 KGHDR and CDR2 SFDVKD. V trimming: 9 bases; J trimming: 1 base; junction bases outside the gene matches: 10. The CDR3 is 17 residues long. CDR3 nucleotide sequence: TGTGCCACCGAAGCCGGGACAGGGGGTTACAGCAATCAGCCCCAGCATTTT. Translated, it gives CATEAGTGGYSNQPQHF.

This sequence joins TRBV7-2 and TRBJ2-7, with TRBD2 as a possible D gene (5 bases). V was shortened by 5 bases and J by 0 bases, with 14 bases between the two germline ends. CDR3 length equals 15 residues. Germline values: CDR1 SGHTA, CDR2 FQGNSA. The CDR3 protein is CASSLGRARSYEQYF. CDR3 DNA sequence: TGTGCCAGCAGCCTAGGGCGGGCCCGCTCCTACGAGCAGTACTTC.

As regards this clonotype: At one end the junction does not follow the germline gene, possibly because of a read error. The chain joins TRBV27 to TRBJ2-5; TRBD2 matches 8 bases. Germline V lookup: CDR1 MNHEY, CDR2 SMNVEV (reference sequence). The CDR3 totals 12 residues. The CDR3 reads CASRSSGGDLHF. In DNA, the CDR3 is TGTGCCAGCAGATCCAGCGGGGGCGACCTCCACTTC.

The V and J genes are TRBV7-4 and TRBJ1-4; 7 nucleotides agree with TRBD1. Looked up from germline, CDR1 is SGHVT and CDR2 is SQSDAQ. The CDR3 is 16 residues long. Trimming at V came to 2 bases and at J to 7 bases, leaving 10 bases not matched to a gene. The CDR3 nucleotides are TGTGCCAGCAGCTTAAATCCCCAGGGGGTTGGTGAAAAACTGTTTTTT. Translating gives CASSLNPQGVGEKLFF.

The rearrangement joins TRBV2 to TRBJ1-2, with D unclear. V shed 2 bases and J shed 4 bases, with 8 bases lying between them. The CDR3 consists of 13 residues. Per the germline V gene, CDR1 is SNHLY and CDR2 is FYNNEI. CDR3: CASSETGTYGYTF. CDR3 sequence (DNA): TGTGCCAGCAGTGAAACGGGAACCTATGGCTACACCTTC.

This clonotype was counted only a few times. The chain couples TRBV29-1 to TRBJ1-2; TRBD1 might be the D (6 bases). Germline CDR1 reads SQVTM; CDR2 reads ANQGSEA. The CDR3 totals 11 residues. V lost 6 bases to trimming and J lost 7 bases, with 12 bases between them. CDR3 nucleotides: TGCAGCGTGGCAGGGGTTGCTGGCTACACCTTC. Translated, it gives CSVAGVAGYTF.

This clonotype was detected many times. V usage is TRBV7-6 and J usage is TRBJ2-6, with 9 positions matching TRBD1. This CDR3 is built from 18 residues. In germline, CDR1 is SGHVS, CDR2 FNYEAQ. Trimming took 3 bases from V and 0 from J; bases not matched to a gene: 6. CDR3 bases: TGTGCCAGCAGCTTGTTTGAGACAGGGGGCTCTGGGGCCAACGTCCTGACTTTC. This gives the protein CASSLFETGGSGANVLTF.

In its sample, this clonotype was seen many times. V and J are TRBV7-2 and TRBJ1-1; perhaps TRBD1 as D (5 bases). V was cut by 5 bases and J by 3 bases, with 10 bases left in between. This CDR3 is 13 amino acids long. Germline V gene sequence: CDR1 SGHTA, CDR2 FQGNSA. In nucleotides, the CDR3 is TGTGCCAGCAGCCGAGGGGTCGACACTGAAGCTTTCTTT. Translation gives CASSRGVDTEAFF. The whole variable domain, filled in from reference TRBV7-2 and TRBJ1-1, reads GAGVSQSPSNKVTEKGKDVELRCDPISGHTALYWYRQSLGQGLEFLIYFQGNSAPDKSGLPSDRFSAERTGGSVSTLTIQRTQQEDSAVYLCASSRGVDTEAFFGQGTRLTVV.

This clonotype came up many times. The chain joins TRBV28 to TRBJ1-4, with D possibly TRBD1 on 6 matching bases. This CDR3 region has 14 residues. V lost 4 bases, J lost 3 bases, and 9 bases lay in between. The germline gives CDR1 MDHEN, CDR2 SYDVKM. CDR3 residues: CASSWTAPNEKLFF. The CDR3 DNA follows: TGTGCCAGCAGTTGGACAGCACCTAATGAAAAACTGTTTTTT.

This clonotype has ten or more counts. The chain carries TRBV28 and TRBJ2-7; no clear D gene. This CDR3 has 12 amino acids. From germline, CDR1 is MDHEN and CDR2 SYDVKM. Trimming left V 4 bases short and J 3 bases short, with 7 bases between. CDR3 residues: CASSSGFYEQYF. DNA of the CDR3: TGTGCCAGCAGTTCCGGGTTCTACGAGCAGTACTTC.

This clonotype appeared a few times. V is TRBV6-4 and J is TRBJ2-6; 7 bases fit TRBD1. Germline V gene sequence: CDR1 MRHNA, CDR2 SNTAGT. This CDR3 is 18 amino acids long. With V trimmed by 0 bases and J by 0 bases, 5 bases remained unmatched. The CDR3 nucleotides read TGTGCCAGCAGTGACTCCTACAGGGGACCCTCTGGGGCCAACGTCCTGACTTTC. Amino acids: CASSDSYRGPSGANVLTF.